The 30 T cell receptor beta chains below come from one sample, sequenced in a study of blood T cell repertoires in COVID-19. Some clones are missing from TCRdb's copy, which holds only in-frame ones; the method was immunoSEQ multiplex PCR. The sample contains 200,000 to 250,000 clones, roughly nine tenths of which appear only once. Sequencing used PBMCs or T cells enriched from blood (not recorded which). All receptors derive from a woman aged 45-59 years in a cohort exposed to, infected with or recovered from COVID-19 (not recorded which).

The CDR3 coding sequence is TGTGCCAGCAGCCGGACAGGGAACACCGGGGAGCTGTTTTTT. As protein: CASSRTGNTGELFF. The chain combines TRBV7-9 with TRBJ2-2; 7 bases line up with TRBD1. After removal of 5 bases from V and 1 base from J, the junction contained 1 base not matched to a gene. The germline V gene has CDR1 SEHNR and CDR2 FQNEAQ (reference sequence). The CDR3 runs to 14 residues. The full variable domain, with the rest looked up from reference TRBV7-9 and TRBJ2-2, is DTGVSQNPRHKITKRGQNVTFRCDPISEHNRLYWYRQTLGQGPEFLTYFQNEAQLEKSRLLSDRFSAERPKGSFSTLEIQRTEQGDSAMYLCASSRTGNTGELFFGEGSRLTVL.

This clone is a singleton in its sample. The chain joins TRBV3-1 (or the pseudogene TRBV3-2) to TRBJ1-2; D might be TRBD1 (5 bases). V lost 2 bases and J lost 4, with 11 bases in between. Germline assignment: CDR1 LGHDT and CDR2 YNNKEL (reference sequence). CDR3 size: 14 residues. The CDR3 region is CASSQIMGGYGYTF. The CDR3 DNA follows: TGTGCCAGCAGCCAAATTATGGGGGGCTATGGCTACACCTTC.

Worth noting for this clone: This sample includes further DNA sequences coding for the same CDR3. This chain joins TRBV2 and TRBJ1-5; 8 bases fit TRBD1. The trim removed 6 bases at V and 6 bases at J, leaving 7 bases unmatched. This CDR3 has 14 amino acids. Germline values: CDR1 SNHLY, CDR2 FYNNEI. CDR3 nucleotides: TGTGCCAGCAGCGCCGGGACAGGTAGTCAGCCCCAGCATTTT. Protein product: CASSAGTGSQPQHF.

V is TRBV3-1 (or the pseudogene TRBV3-2) and J is TRBJ1-2; perhaps TRBD1 as D (5 bases). CDR3 length: 12 amino acids. V lost 2 bases to trimming and J lost 12 bases, with 13 bases between them. Germline loops: CDR1 LGHDT, CDR2 YNNKEL (reference sequence). CDR3 loop: CASSQPQGTHTF. As DNA, the CDR3 is TGTGCCAGCAGCCAACCCCAGGGCACGCACACCTTC.

The chain combines TRBV28 with TRBJ2-7, with D perhaps matching TRBD1 (5 bases). The CDR3 is 19 residues long. Trimming removed 2 bases from V and 0 bases from J, with 23 bases in between. Germline-derived CDR1 and CDR2 are MDHEN and SYDVKM. CDR3 residues: CASSLPISVAQALSYEQYF. The CDR3 nucleotides are TGTGCCAGCAGTTTACCTATTTCCGTGGCACAGGCCCTCTCCTACGAGCAGTACTTC.

In its sample, this clone was seen once. The CDR3 DNA sequence: TGCGCCAGCAGCCAAGCAAATCGGGCCAGGGGGTCGGCGGATACGCAGTATTTT. Protein: CASSQANRARGSADTQYF. The rearrangement links TRBV4-1 to TRBJ2-3, with 7 bases lining up with TRBD1. The CDR3 contains 18 residues. CDR1 is MGHRA, CDR2 YSYEKL, per germline. V lost 1 base to trimming and J lost 6 bases; unmatched junction nucleotides: 16.

The rearrangement joins TRBV5-4 to TRBJ2-3; D perhaps matches TRBD2 (5 bases). The germline V and J ends were trimmed by 0 bases and 0 bases, with 14 bases remaining between them. Germline V gene sequence: CDR1 SGHNT, CDR2 YYREEE (reference sequence). The CDR3 loop spans 17 amino acids. DNA for the CDR3: TGTGCCAGCAGCTTGGATCTCGCGGGTTCTAGCACAGATACGCAGTATTTT. Translating gives CASSLDLAGSSTDTQYF.

The V gene is TRBV2, the J gene TRBJ2-1; weak D call: TRBD2 (6 bases). The V gene lost 5 bases and the J gene lost 4 bases, with 18 bases spanning the gap. The CDR3 contains 16 residues. CDR1 is SNHLY, CDR2 FYNNEI, per germline. The CDR3 region has the DNA TGTGCCAGCAGTCCTCTTGCGGGGTGGACATACAATGAGCAGTTCTTC. Translating gives CASSPLAGWTYNEQFF.

This chain connects TRBV18 to TRBJ1-1; TRBD1 might be the D (6 bases). There are 14 residues in the CDR3. With 5 bases removed from V and 6 bases from J, the gap between germline ends came to 16 bases. Germline values: CDR1 KGHSH, CDR2 LQKENI. As DNA, the CDR3 is TGTGCCAGCTCAGCCTCAGGGGCCCAGCCTGAAGCTTTCTTT. As protein: CASSASGAQPEAFF.

This clone was picked up a small number of times. The gene calls are TRBV4-2 and TRBJ2-1; 12 nucleotides match TRBD2. The germline gives CDR1 LGHNA, CDR2 YNFKEQ. J gave up 4 bases and V 4 bases, and 5 bases lay outside the gene matches. The CDR3 runs 16 residues. CDR3 sequence: CASSRGLAGGYNEQFF. The CDR3 coding sequence is TGTGCCAGCAGCCGCGGGCTAGCGGGGGGGTACAATGAGCAGTTCTTC.

This chain uses TRBV12-3 or TRBV12-4 with TRBJ2-4, with a tentative D call TRBD2 (5 bases). The CDR3 spans 13 residues. The V end lost 6 bases, the J end lost 1 base, and 7 bases lay between the germline ends. The CDR3 nucleotides read TGTGCCAGCAGCCCGGGGGCCAAAAACATTCAGTACTTC. Translation: CASSPGAKNIQYF.

This chain uses TRBV7-9 with TRBJ1-2; D is unresolved. The germline V gene has CDR1 SEHNR and CDR2 FQNEAQ (reference sequence). The CDR3 extends over 16 amino acids. V was shortened by 2 bases and J by 4 bases, with 17 bases between the two germline ends. The CDR3 nucleotides read TGTGCCAGCAGCTTAATGGATTTGGCAGGATCCTATGGCTACACCTTC. This codes for CASSLMDLAGSYGYTF.

This chain joins TRBV2 and TRBJ1-1, with a tentative D call TRBD1 (5 bases). The CDR3 is 13 residues long. Trimming took off 6 bases at V and 3 bases at J, with 11 bases between the two ends. Germline V gene lookup returns CDR1 SNHLY and CDR2 FYNNEI. The CDR3 is CASRGIRDTEAFF. The CDR3 DNA follows: TGTGCCAGCAGGGGAATCAGGGACACTGAAGCTTTCTTT.

V and J are TRBV10-3 and TRBJ2-7, with 9 bases lining up with TRBD1. The CDR3 is 17 residues long. V lost 0 bases and J lost 2; bases outside the gene matches: 8. CDR1 is ENHRY, CDR2 SYGVKD, per germline. The CDR3 DNA reads as TGTGCCATCAGTGAGTCCCCGGGACAGGGCCGACCCTACGAGCAGTACTTC. It encodes CAISESPGQGRPYEQYF.

The chain uses TRBV6-1 and TRBJ1-5, with D maybe TRBD1 (6 bases). The germline V gene encodes CDR1 MNHNS and CDR2 SASEGT. The CDR3 totals 15 residues. V lost 3 bases and J 6 bases, leaving 15 bases between the germline ends. The chain's CDR3 is CASSEWQGKIQPQHF. CDR3 in DNA: TGTGCCAGCAGTGAGTGGCAGGGGAAGATTCAGCCCCAGCATTTT.

This clone was seen a single time. This rearrangement joins TRBV18 to TRBJ2-7, with 8 bases fitting TRBD1. There are 16 residues in the CDR3. V was clipped by 2 bases and J by 7 bases; unmatched bases: 13. Germline V lookup: CDR1 KGHSH, CDR2 LQKENI. CDR3: CASSPKGQGFSGEQYF. CDR3 DNA sequence: TGTGCCAGCTCACCAAAAGGACAGGGTTTTTCGGGAGAGCAGTACTTC. Filled out from reference TRBV18 and TRBJ2-7, the complete variable domain reads NAGVMQNPRHLVRRRGQEARLRCSPMKGHSHVYWYRQLPEEGLKFMVYLQKENIIDESGMPKERFSAEFPKEGPSILRIQQVVRGDSAAYFCASSPKGQGFSGEQYFGPGTRLTVT.

The chain recombines TRBV4-3 with TRBJ2-1; D remains unclear. The CDR3 runs 13 residues. Germline CDR1 LGHNA, CDR2 YSLEER. Trimming took 1 base from V and 8 from J, leaving 9 bases between them. CDR3 region: CASSQGVADEQFF. CDR3 nucleotide sequence: TGCGCCAGCAGCCAAGGGGTCGCGGATGAGCAGTTCTTC.

J is TRBJ1-2 and V is TRBV2; 7 bases fit TRBD1. The V segment lost 5 bases and the J segment 7 bases; nucleotides outside the gene matches: 10. CDR1 and CDR2 from the germline V gene are SNHLY and FYNNEI. The CDR3 sequence is 14 residues long. The CDR3 protein is CASSPLGQASGYTF. Written as DNA, the CDR3 is TGTGCCAGCAGTCCCCTAGGACAGGCTAGTGGCTACACCTTC.

The chain combines TRBV7-9 with TRBJ2-7; 9 positions agree with TRBD1. The CDR3 is 13 amino acids. Germline CDR1 reads SEHNR; CDR2 reads FQNEAQ (reference sequence). After removal of 5 bases from V and 6 bases from J, the junction contained 5 bases not matched to a gene. Here the CDR3 reads CASSHRQGGEQYF. In nucleotides, the CDR3 is TGTGCCAGCAGCCATAGACAGGGGGGCGAGCAGTACTTC. Using reference TRBV7-9 and TRBJ2-7 for the parts outside the CDR3, the full variable domain is DTGVSQNPRHKITKRGQNVTFRCDPISEHNRLYWYRQTLGQGPEFLTYFQNEAQLEKSRLLSDRFSAERPKGSFSTLEIQRTEQGDSAMYLCASSHRQGGEQYFGPGTRLTVT.

The V gene is TRBV30, the J gene TRBJ1-4; D uncertain. Per the germline V gene, CDR1 is GTSNPN and CDR2 is SVGIG (reference sequence). V shed 4 bases and J shed 8 bases, with 11 bases lying between them. The CDR3 extends over 12 amino acids. The CDR3 sequence: CAWTARREKLFF. The CDR3 DNA is TGTGCCTGGACCGCTCGGAGGGAAAAACTGTTTTTT.

This clone was seen just once. This sequence joins TRBV10-3 and TRBJ2-5, with 9 nucleotides matching TRBD1. The germline V gene has CDR1 ENHRY and CDR2 SYGVKD. V was clipped by 2 bases and J by 5 bases; unmatched bases: 3. This CDR3 contains 14 residues. The CDR3 DNA reads as TGTGCCATCAGTGAGGGGACAGGGCGGGAGACCCAGTACTTC. Translation gives CAISEGTGRETQYF.

The chain carries TRBV7-2 and TRBJ1-5, with 7 bases aligning to TRBD1. Trimming cost V 1 base and J 6 bases; bases outside gene matches: 3. The CDR3 totals 14 residues. Per germline, CDR1 SGHTA and CDR2 FQGNSA. The CDR3 here is CASSLGDSRQPQHF. CDR3 nucleotide sequence: TGTGCCAGCAGCTTAGGGGACAGCCGTCAGCCCCAGCATTTT.

V usage is TRBV2 and J usage is TRBJ1-5; no firm D call. Between the trimmed V and J ends, which lost 6 bases and 4 bases, there was a span of 7 bases. CDR1 is SNHLY, CDR2 FYNNEI, per germline. The CDR3 extends over 12 amino acids. The CDR3 DNA reads TGTGCCAGCAGCGTTACAAATCAGCCCCAGCATTTT. Its protein product is CASSVTNQPQHF. The variable domain in full, with the rest retrieved from reference TRBV2 and TRBJ1-5, is EPEVTQTPSHQVTQMGQEVILRCVPISNHLYFYWYRQILGQKVEFLVSFYNNEISEKSEIFDDQFSVERPDGSNFTLKIRSTKLEDSAMYFCASSVTNQPQHFGDGTRLSIL.

V and J are TRBV4-3 and TRBJ2-5, with no clear D. Germline loops: CDR1 LGHNA, CDR2 YSLEER. Trimming stripped 2 bases from V and 4 bases from J, with 11 bases between. This CDR3 has 14 amino acids. The CDR3 reads CASSQLGWSETQYF. The CDR3 DNA sequence: TGCGCCAGCAGCCAACTAGGTTGGTCAGAGACCCAGTACTTC.

The chain combines TRBV10-3 with TRBJ2-1; TRBD2 matches 10 bases. Germline assignment: CDR1 ENHRY and CDR2 SYGVKD. Germline trimming cut 7 bases from V and 6 bases from J; bases unmatched to any gene: 9. The CDR3 runs 15 residues. The CDR3 DNA is TGTGCCATCACCCGGGGTAGCGGGGGGTTCAATGAGCAGTTCTTC. Protein: CAITRGSGGFNEQFF.

CDR3 bases: TGTGCCAGCAGCCCGACAGGGGTAGAGGCTTTCTTT. As protein: CASSPTGVEAFF. The chain has TRBV7-8 and TRBJ1-1, with 8 bases lining up with TRBD1. Germline V gene sequence: CDR1 SGHVS, CDR2 FQNEAQ. The CDR3 has 12 residues. The V segment lost 5 bases and the J segment 11 bases; nucleotides outside the gene matches: 7.

In this sample, this clone turned up a few times. The genes are TRBV7-9 and TRBJ1-3; unclear D gene. In germline, CDR1 is SEHNR, CDR2 FQNEAQ (reference sequence). This CDR3 contains 14 residues. Trimming removed 5 bases at V and 4 bases at J, with 12 bases between. The CDR3 protein is CASSQTPVGNTIYF. CDR3 nucleotide sequence: TGTGCCAGCAGCCAAACCCCAGTAGGAAACACCATATATTTT.

The table lists this clone with a count of one. V usage is TRBV7-6 and J usage is TRBJ2-3, with 13 bases aligning to TRBD2. This CDR3 spans 18 amino acids. Losses at the gene ends were 0 bases for V and 4 bases for J; bases not matched to a gene: 7. Germline lookup yields CDR1 SGHVS and CDR2 FNYEAQ. CDR3 protein: CASSLALLAGGLADTQYF. For the CDR3, the DNA is TGTGCCAGCAGCTTAGCGTTACTAGCGGGGGGGCTTGCAGATACGCAGTATTTT.

Points on this clone: Within the sample, other DNA sequences also encode this same CDR3. The chain employs TRBV12-3 or TRBV12-4 and TRBJ2-5; the D gene is possibly TRBD2 (6 bases). This CDR3 comprises 13 residues. Trimming removed 3 bases from V and 5 bases from J, with 10 bases in between. The chain's CDR3 is CASSFGGEETQYF. The CDR3 bases are TGTGCCAGCAGTTTCGGCGGGGAGGAGACCCAGTACTTC.

V and J are TRBV7-9 and TRBJ1-1, with D hard to call. The CDR3 spans 15 residues. Deletions cut 5 bases from V and 1 base from J, with 14 bases between. Germline lookup yields CDR1 SEHNR and CDR2 FQNEAQ (reference sequence). This chain's CDR3 is CASSPRGGKNTEAFF. CDR3 coding DNA: TGTGCCAGCAGCCCCCGTGGAGGGAAGAACACTGAAGCTTTCTTT.